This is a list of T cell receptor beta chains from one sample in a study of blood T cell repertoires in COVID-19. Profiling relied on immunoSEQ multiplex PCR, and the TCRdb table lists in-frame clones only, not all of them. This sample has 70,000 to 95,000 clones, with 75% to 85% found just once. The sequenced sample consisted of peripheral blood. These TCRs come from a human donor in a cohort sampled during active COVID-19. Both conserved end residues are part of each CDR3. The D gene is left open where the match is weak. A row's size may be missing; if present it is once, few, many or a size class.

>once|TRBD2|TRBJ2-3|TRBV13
CASSPRTSGDADTQYF
TGTGCCAGCAGCCCCAGGACTAGCGGGGATGCAGATACGCAGTATTTT
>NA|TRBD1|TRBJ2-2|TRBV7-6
CASRDRGNTGELFF
TGTGCCTCCCGGGACAGGGGGAACACCGGGGAGCTGTTTTTT
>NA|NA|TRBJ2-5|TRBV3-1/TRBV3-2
CASSPSKGETQYF
TGTGCCAGCAGCCCTTCGAAGGGGGAGACCCAGTACTTC
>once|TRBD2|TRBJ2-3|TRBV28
CASSILAGGPFITDTQYF
TGTGCCAGCAGTATACTAGCGGGGGGACCTTTTATCACAGATACGCAGTATTTT
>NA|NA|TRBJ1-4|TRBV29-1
CSVVEDTTNEKLFF
TGCAGCGTTGTCGAGGACACCACTAATGAAAAACTGTTTTTT
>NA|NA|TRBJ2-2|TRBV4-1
CASSQVSGTTNTGELFF
TGCGCCAGCAGCCAAGTAAGCGGGACAACGAACACCGGGGAGCTGTTTTTT
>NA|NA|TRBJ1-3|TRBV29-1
CSVEGDPNTIYF
TGCAGCGTTGAAGGAGATCCAAACACCATATATTTT
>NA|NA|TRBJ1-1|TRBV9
CASSLSEGWTEAFF
TGTGCCAGCAGCTTATCGGAGGGATGGACTGAAGCTTTCTTT
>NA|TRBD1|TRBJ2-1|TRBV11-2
CASSLATGAYNEQFF
TGTGCCAGCAGCTTAGCGACAGGGGCCTACAATGAGCAGTTCTTC
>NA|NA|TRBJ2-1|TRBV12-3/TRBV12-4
CASSRQVGEQFF
TGTGCCAGCAGTCGACAGGTCGGTGAGCAGTTCTTC
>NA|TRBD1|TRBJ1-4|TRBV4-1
CASSQPWDRGRVKLFF
TGCGCCAGCAGCCAACCGTGGGACAGGGGGCGTGTAAAACTGTTTTTT
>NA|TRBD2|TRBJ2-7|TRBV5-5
CASILGTSYEQYF
TGTGCCAGCATCCTCGGGACTAGCTACGAGCAGTACTTC
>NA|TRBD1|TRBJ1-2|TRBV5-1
CASSARTGENYGYTF
TGCGCCAGCAGCGCACGGACAGGGGAGAACTATGGCTACACCTTC
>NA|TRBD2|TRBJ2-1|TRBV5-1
CASRRGLADHNEQFF
TGCGCCAGCAGACGGGGACTAGCGGATCACAATGAGCAGTTCTTC
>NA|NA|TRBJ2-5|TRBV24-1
CATSDPGGPGETQYF
TGTGCCACCAGTGACCCCGGGGGGCCCGGGGAGACCCAGTACTTC
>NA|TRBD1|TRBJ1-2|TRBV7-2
CASSSRADRAHGYTF
TGTGCCAGCAGCTCCCGGGCGGACAGGGCCCATGGCTACACCTTC
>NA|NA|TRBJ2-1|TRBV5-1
CASRARGHNSDEQFF
TGCGCCAGCAGAGCGCGGGGGCACAATTCGGATGAGCAGTTCTTC
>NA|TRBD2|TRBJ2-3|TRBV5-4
CASSLSSGGTDTQYF
TGTGCCAGCAGCCTGTCTAGCGGGGGCACAGATACGCAGTATTTT
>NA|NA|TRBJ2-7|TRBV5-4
CASSSRTTYEQYF
TGTGCCAGCAGCTCCCGCACAACCTACGAGCAGTACTTC
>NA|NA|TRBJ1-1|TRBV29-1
CSVEDQRGMNTEAFF
TGCAGCGTTGAAGATCAGCGGGGGATGAACACTGAAGCTTTCTTT
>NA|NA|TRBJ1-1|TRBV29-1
CSVLQGTEAFF
TGCAGCGTTCTTCAGGGGACTGAAGCTTTCTTT
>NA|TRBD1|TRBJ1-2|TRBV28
CASSSFGQGSGYTF
TGTGCCAGCAGTTCCTTTGGACAGGGGTCTGGCTACACCTTC
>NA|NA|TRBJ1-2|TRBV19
CASSPGGARGGGGYTF
TGTGCCAGTAGTCCGGGTGGAGCCCGTGGCGGGGGCGGCTACACCTTC
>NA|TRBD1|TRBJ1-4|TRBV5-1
CASSLGSGTANEKLFF
TGCGCCAGCAGCTTGGGGTCGGGGACAGCTAATGAAAAACTGTTTTTT
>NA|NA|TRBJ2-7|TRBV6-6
CASSYPQAYEQYF
TGTGCCAGCAGTTACCCCCAGGCCTACGAGCAGTACTTC
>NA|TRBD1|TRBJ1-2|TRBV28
CASSLSGGPYGYTF
TGTGCCAGCAGTTTATCAGGGGGGCCCTATGGCTACACCTTC
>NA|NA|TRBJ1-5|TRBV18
CASSRAESGQPQHF
TGTGCCAGCTCACGGGCTGAGTCTGGTCAGCCCCAGCATTTT
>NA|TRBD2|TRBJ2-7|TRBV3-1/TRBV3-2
CASSPPRGGVYEQYF
TGTGCCAGCAGCCCTCCACGGGGGGGGGTTTACGAGCAGTACTTC
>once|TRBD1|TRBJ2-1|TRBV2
CASGGQGPFF
TGTGCCAGCGGGGGACAGGGGCCGTTCTTC
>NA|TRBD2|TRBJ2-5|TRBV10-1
CASSGQRGGLETQYF
TGCGCCAGCAGTGGACAGCGGGGGGGCCTTGAGACCCAGTACTTC
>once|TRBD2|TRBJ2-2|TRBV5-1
CASSLVGGGGARAMSGELFF
TGCGCCAGCAGCTTGGTCGGTGGCGGGGGGGCCAGAGCTATGTCCGGGGAGCTGTTTTTT